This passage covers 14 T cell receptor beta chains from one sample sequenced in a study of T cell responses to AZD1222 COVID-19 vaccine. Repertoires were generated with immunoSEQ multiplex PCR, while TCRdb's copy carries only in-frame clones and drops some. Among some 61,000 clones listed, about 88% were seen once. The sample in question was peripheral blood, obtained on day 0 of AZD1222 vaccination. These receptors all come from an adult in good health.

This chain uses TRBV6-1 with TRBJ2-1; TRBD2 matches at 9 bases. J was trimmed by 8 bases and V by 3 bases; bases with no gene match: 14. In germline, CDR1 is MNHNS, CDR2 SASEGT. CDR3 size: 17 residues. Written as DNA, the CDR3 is TGTGCCAGCAGTGAGACTATAGCGGGGGACAGAAGGGATGAGCAGTTCTTC. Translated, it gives CASSETIAGDRRDEQFF.

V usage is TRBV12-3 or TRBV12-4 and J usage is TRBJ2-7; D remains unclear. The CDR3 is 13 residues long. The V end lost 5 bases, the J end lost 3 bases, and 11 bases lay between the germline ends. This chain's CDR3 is CASSTSGFYEQYF. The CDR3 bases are TGTGCCAGCAGTACCTCAGGATTCTACGAGCAGTACTTC.

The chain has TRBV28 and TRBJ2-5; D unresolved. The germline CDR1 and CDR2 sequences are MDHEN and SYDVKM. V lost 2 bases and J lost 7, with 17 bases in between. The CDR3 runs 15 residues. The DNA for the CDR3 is TGTGCCAGCAGTTTAATTTACGGGCCCAAATTGACCCAGTACTTC. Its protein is CASSLIYGPKLTQYF. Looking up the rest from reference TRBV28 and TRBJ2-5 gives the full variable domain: DVKVTQSSRYLVKRTGEKVFLECVQDMDHENMFWYRQDPGLGLRLIYFSYDVKMKEKGDIPEGYSVSREKKERFSLILESASTNQTSMYLCASSLIYGPKLTQYFGPGTRLLVL.

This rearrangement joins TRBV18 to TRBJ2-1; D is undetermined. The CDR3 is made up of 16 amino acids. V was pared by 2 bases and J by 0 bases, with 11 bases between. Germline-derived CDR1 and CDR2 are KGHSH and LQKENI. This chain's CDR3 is CASSPGLVVSYNEQFF. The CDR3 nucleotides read TGTGCCAGCTCACCAGGGCTAGTTGTCTCCTACAATGAGCAGTTCTTC.

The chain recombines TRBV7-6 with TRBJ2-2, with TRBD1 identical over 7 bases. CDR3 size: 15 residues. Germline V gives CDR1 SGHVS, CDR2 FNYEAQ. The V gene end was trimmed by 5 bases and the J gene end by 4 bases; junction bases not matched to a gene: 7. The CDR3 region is CASSRTGDITGELFF. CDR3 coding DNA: TGTGCCAGCAGCCGAACAGGGGACATCACCGGGGAGCTGTTTTTT.

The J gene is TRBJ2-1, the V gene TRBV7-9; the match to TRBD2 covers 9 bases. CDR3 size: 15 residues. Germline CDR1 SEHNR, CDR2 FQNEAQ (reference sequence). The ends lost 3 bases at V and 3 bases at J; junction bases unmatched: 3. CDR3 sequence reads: CASSFPSGVYNEQFF. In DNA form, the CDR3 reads TGTGCCAGCAGCTTCCCTAGCGGGGTCTACAATGAGCAGTTCTTC.

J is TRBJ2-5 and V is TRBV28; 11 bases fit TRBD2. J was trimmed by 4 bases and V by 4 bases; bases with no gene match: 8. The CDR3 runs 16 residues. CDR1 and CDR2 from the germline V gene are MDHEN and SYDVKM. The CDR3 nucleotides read TGTGCCAGCAGTTCTCTACTAGCGGGAGAACCAGAGACCCAGTACTTC. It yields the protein CASSSLLAGEPETQYF.

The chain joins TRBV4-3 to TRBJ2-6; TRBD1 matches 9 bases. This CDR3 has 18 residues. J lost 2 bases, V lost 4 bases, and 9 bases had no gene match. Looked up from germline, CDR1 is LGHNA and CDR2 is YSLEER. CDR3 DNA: TGCGCCAGCAGCCTGAACAGGGGGCGCGGAACTGGGGCCAACGTCCTGACTTTC. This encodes CASSLNRGRGTGANVLTF.

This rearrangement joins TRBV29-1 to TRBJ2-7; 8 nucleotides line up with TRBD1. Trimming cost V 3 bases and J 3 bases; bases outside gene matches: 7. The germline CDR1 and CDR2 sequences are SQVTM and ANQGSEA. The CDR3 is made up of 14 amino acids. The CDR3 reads CSVDRTGTRYEQYF. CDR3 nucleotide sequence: TGCAGCGTTGATAGGACAGGGACCCGCTACGAGCAGTACTTC.

The CDR3 bases are TGTGCCAGCAGTCCGGGCGCTGAGCAGTTCTTC. This gives the protein CASSPGAEQFF. V usage is TRBV6-5 and J usage is TRBJ2-1; D unresolved. The V gene's germline CDR1 is MNHEY and CDR2 SVGAGI. Trimming removed 5 bases at V and 9 bases at J, with 8 bases between. The CDR3 has 11 residues.

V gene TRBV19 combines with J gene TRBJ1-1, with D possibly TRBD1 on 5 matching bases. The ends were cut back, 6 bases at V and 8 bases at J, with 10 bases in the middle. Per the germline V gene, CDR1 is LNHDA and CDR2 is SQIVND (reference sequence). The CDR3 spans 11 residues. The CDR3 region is CASSTGREAFF. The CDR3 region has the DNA TGTGCCAGTAGCACGGGACGCGAAGCTTTCTTT.

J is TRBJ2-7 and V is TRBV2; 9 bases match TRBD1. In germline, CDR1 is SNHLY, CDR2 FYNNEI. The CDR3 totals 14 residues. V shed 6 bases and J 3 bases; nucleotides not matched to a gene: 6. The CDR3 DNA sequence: TGTGCCAGCAGGCCCGGGACAGGGAGCTACGAGCAGTACTTC. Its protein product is CASRPGTGSYEQYF.

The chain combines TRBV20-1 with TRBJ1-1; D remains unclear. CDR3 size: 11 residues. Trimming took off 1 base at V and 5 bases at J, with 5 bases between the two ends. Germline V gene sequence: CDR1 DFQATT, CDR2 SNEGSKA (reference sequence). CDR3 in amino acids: CSARGGTEAFF. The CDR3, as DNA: TGCAGTGCTAGAGGTGGAACTGAAGCTTTCTTT.

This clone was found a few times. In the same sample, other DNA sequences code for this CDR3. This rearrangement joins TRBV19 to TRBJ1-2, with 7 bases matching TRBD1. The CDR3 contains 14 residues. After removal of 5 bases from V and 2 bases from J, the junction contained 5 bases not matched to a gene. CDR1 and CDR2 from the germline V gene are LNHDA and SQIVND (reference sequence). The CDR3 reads CASSGRQGNYGYTF. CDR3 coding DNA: TGTGCCAGTAGTGGTAGACAGGGCAACTATGGCTACACCTTC.